This T cell receptor (beta chain) originates from a study of PD-L1 blockade in urothelial cancer. Looking at the study overall: Prior chemotherapy ranged from 0 to 3 regimens per patient. When blood samples were assessed, the median T cell count was about 130,000.

Assay: immunoSEQ multiplex PCR; the TCRdb copy retains only in-frame clones and omits some. This repertoire shows 70,000 or so clones, 75% to 90% found once; its top ten account for under 6%. The CDR3 loop spans 15 amino acids. V lost 1 base, J lost 6 bases, and 14 bases lay in between. From germline, CDR1 is LNHDA and CDR2 SQIVND (reference sequence). Noted time point: pretreatment peripheral blood. This receptor was taken from a man between 65 and 79 years old with urothelial cancer. The starting material was PBMCs, obtained around atezolizumab (anti-PD-L1) treatment. V usage is TRBV19 and J usage is TRBJ2-3; D is perhaps TRBD2 (6 bases). Here the CDR3 DNA reads TGTGCCAGTAGTATAGGGTCTAGGAGCGGGGATACGCAGTATTTT. It yields the protein CASSIGSRSGDTQYF.